The following is a T cell receptor beta chain sequence with its context. The antigen is not known. Clones were sequenced by immunoSEQ multiplex PCR, and TCRdb holds only the in-frame ones, with some missing. There are roughly 130,000 clones in the sample; around 94% occur only once, and 0.024% lies in the top ten. V shed 4 bases, J shed 0 bases, and the junction held 9 bases outside the gene matches. CDR3 length: 16 amino acids. Germline V gene sequence: CDR1 MGHRA, CDR2 YSYEKL. The source of the thymus tissue was resections taken during corrective heart surgery. The sample donors, healthy Finnish infants, were having corrective surgery for congenital heart defects. The sample comes from a study of human thymus T cells. Findings and limits, study-wide: A high degree of thymic repertoire overlap among unrelated individuals was reported in related research. Within thymic and blood repertoires, V and J gene usage appeared to be biased.

J is TRBJ2-7 and V is TRBV4-1; 7 bases map to TRBD2. Sequencing was done on a sample of thymus tissue. The sequence was obtained from a boy under two years old with a congenital heart defect but otherwise immunologically healthy. The DNA for the CDR3 is TGCGCCAGCAGCCGTCGGATCGGCGGGAGCTCCTACGAGCAGTACTTC. It encodes CASSRRIGGSSYEQYF.